This T cell receptor (beta chain) comes out of a study of T-cell memory formation after mild COVID-19. On the study more broadly: TCR clusters mostly belonged to single donors.

Sample barcodes and UMIs were carried by the TCR alpha and TCR beta cDNA libraries that 5'RACE generated with constant-segment primers. One entry per CDR3 protein results from TCRdb running MiXCR on the 5' RACE reads. Of some 300,000 distinct CDR3 sequences listed, less than 25% were seen once; the top ten hold under 25%. Broader study findings: Second-wave clones peaking on day 37 lacked confirmed SARS-CoV-2 specificity.

The germline V gene has CDR1 DFQATT and CDR2 SNEGSKA (reference sequence). Deletions cut 5 bases from V and 2 bases from J, with 13 bases between. This CDR3 is 14 amino acids long. Only a few counts were recorded for this clonotype. Its antigen is not known. The V call is TRBV20-1, the J call TRBJ2-1, with TRBD2 as a possible D gene (6 bases). The clonotype was recovered from a young man who had mild COVID-19 (a few samples of this study predate the infection). Cell type and time point are not known. Sequencing was carried out using PBMCs or a T cell subset sorted from them (not recorded which). The CDR3 DNA follows: TGCAGTGCTCCCCGGTCGGGGGCCTACAATGAGCAGTTCTTC. Residues: CSAPRSGAYNEQFF.